Following are 19 T cell receptor beta chains from one sample sequenced in a study of blood T cells in healthy people across ages. Using a J-beta primer mix together with a sample-barcoded 5' primer, a second PCR was run for roughly 6 to 12 cycles. TCRdb re-called the 5' RACE reads through MiXCR, storing one row per CDR3 protein. This table has a few hundred thousand distinct CDR3 sequences, about 25% appearing once. The same data also contributed to another study, on T cells of mothers and their children.

The sequencing input was blood. The receptors stem from a boy younger than 10 in good health.

The V call is TRBV5-1, the J call TRBJ1-2; 7 bases align to TRBD1. The V gene's germline CDR1 is SGHRS and CDR2 YFSETQ. The CDR3 has 16 amino acids. V shed 4 bases, J shed 1 base, and the junction held 10 bases outside the gene matches. CDR3 sequence: CASSALGTADNYGYTF. The CDR3 DNA reads as TGCGCCAGCAGCGCTCTCGGGACAGCTGATAACTATGGCTACACCTTC.

This clonotype was counted between two and nine times. V gene TRBV27 combines with J gene TRBJ1-2; 7 bases map to TRBD1. The V and J ends lost 8 bases and 0 bases, in that order; junction bases with no gene match: 12. Germline assignment: CDR1 MNHEY and CDR2 SMNVEV (reference sequence). The CDR3 is made up of 16 amino acids. This CDR3 is CASGNRGQPTNYGYTF. Here the CDR3 DNA reads TGTGCCAGCGGAAACAGGGGCCAACCTACTAACTATGGCTACACCTTC.

The CDR3 spells CASSLTGDSEEYEQFF. CDR3 sequence (DNA): TGTGCCAGCAGCTTAACGGGGGACTCGGAGGAGTATGAGCAGTTCTTC. This rearrangement joins TRBV7-6 to TRBJ2-5; D might be TRBD2 (6 bases). Gene TRBJ2-1 matches the end of the DNA better, so the J call may be wrong. CDR1 is SGHVS and CDR2 is FNYEAQ in the germline V gene. This CDR3 spans 16 amino acids.

The chain carries TRBV6-5 and TRBJ2-5; 8 positions match TRBD2. The V gene end was trimmed by 4 bases and the J gene end by 4 bases; junction bases not matched to a gene: 5. The CDR3 consists of 14 residues. Per the germline V gene, CDR1 is MNHEY and CDR2 is SVGAGI. The CDR3 region has the DNA TGTGCCAGCAGTTCCGGGGGGGCCCCAGAGACCCAGTACTTC. Protein sequence: CASSSGGAPETQYF.

The chain links TRBV10-3 to TRBJ2-5; 11 bases align to TRBD2. Trimming cost V 5 bases and J 5 bases; bases outside gene matches: 7. CDR3 length equals 15 residues. CDR1 is ENHRY and CDR2 is SYGVKD in the germline V gene. The CDR3 DNA sequence: TGTGCCATCAGTTATAGCGGGAGGGCCGGGGAGACCCAGTACTTC. Residues: CAISYSGRAGETQYF.

The sample holds a few counts of this clonotype. J is TRBJ2-7 and V is TRBV4-1; TRBD1 agrees at 7 bases. The CDR3 has 15 residues. Germline V gene lookup returns CDR1 MGHRA and CDR2 YSYEKL. With 0 bases clipped from V and 3 bases from J, the junction kept 5 bases outside the gene matches. In DNA, the CDR3 is TGCGCCAGCAGCCAAGAAGGACCAGGGGGCTACGAGCAGTACTTC. It yields the protein CASSQEGPGGYEQYF.

Here the CDR3 DNA reads TGTGCCAGCAGCTCTTTAGTGGATGAGCAGTTCTTC. It codes for CASSSLVDEQFF. The chain links TRBV12-3 or TRBV12-4 to TRBJ2-1; D is unresolved. Trimming cost V 6 bases and J 8 bases, with 11 bases left between them. The length of the CDR3 is 12 residues.

The chain employs TRBV10-3 and TRBJ2-2, with D maybe TRBD2 (7 bases). From germline, CDR1 is ENHRY and CDR2 SYGVKD. The CDR3 is 12 amino acids. V was cut by 8 bases and J by 10 bases, with 14 bases left in between. The CDR3 DNA reads as TGTGCCATCGCTCTCGGGGGGCCGGAGCTGTTTTTT. This translates into CAIALGGPELFF.

This chain links TRBV6-2 or TRBV6-3 with TRBJ2-7; possible D gene TRBD2, 5 bases. The V end lost 4 bases, the J end lost 3 bases, and 10 bases lay between the germline ends. CDR3 length equals 13 residues. The germline CDR1 and CDR2 sequences are MNHEY and SVGEGT. The CDR3 spells CASSLDEGYEQYF. The CDR3 bases are TGTGCCAGCAGTTTGGACGAGGGCTACGAGCAGTACTTC.

The chain recombines TRBV12-3 or TRBV12-4 with TRBJ1-1; D ambiguous. Trimming left V 3 bases short and J 1 base short, with 9 bases between. The CDR3 totals 14 residues. CDR3 protein: CASSFTAKNTEAFF. The CDR3 DNA reads as TGTGCCAGCAGTTTTACGGCCAAGAACACTGAAGCTTTCTTT.

The CDR3 DNA reads TGTGCCAGCAGTTTAGGGACCCCGAATGAAAAACTGTTTTTT. It encodes CASSLGTPNEKLFF. V and J are TRBV27 and TRBJ1-4; tentatively, D is TRBD1 (5 bases). From germline, CDR1 is MNHEY and CDR2 SMNVEV (reference sequence). The CDR3 is 14 residues long. The V end was cut by 2 bases, the J end by 5 bases, with 9 bases between.

In this sample, this clonotype turned up a few times. This chain links TRBV11-2 with TRBJ2-1; tentative D call: TRBD2 (6 bases). Trimming pared 1 base from V and 11 bases from J, leaving 21 bases between. Per the germline V gene, CDR1 is SGHAT and CDR2 is FQNNGV. CDR3 length equals 16 residues. The CDR3 region has the DNA TGTGCCAGCAGCTTAGGGGGCGGGATGGGGGACGGGCAGCAGTTCTTC. Amino acid sequence: CASSLGGGMGDGQQFF.

V usage is TRBV5-1 and J usage is TRBJ2-1; 7 bases line up with TRBD1. Per germline, CDR1 SGHRS and CDR2 YFSETQ. Germline trimming cut 0 bases from V and 10 bases from J; bases unmatched to any gene: 7. CDR3 size: 14 residues. CDR3 sequence reads: CASSLARQGGEQFF. The CDR3 nucleotides are TGCGCCAGCAGCTTGGCAAGACAGGGTGGAGAGCAGTTCTTC.

This clonotype was found a few times. The junction departs from the called germline gene at one end, perhaps through a read error. V gene TRBV24-1 combines with J gene TRBJ2-5; either TRBD1 or TRBD2 may supply D (5 bases each). Gene TRBJ2-1 matches the end of the DNA better, so the J call may be wrong. Germline V CDR1 and CDR2: KGHDR, SFDVKD. The CDR3 is made up of 14 amino acids. CDR3: CVTSGPGNYGEQFF. The DNA for the CDR3 is TGTGTCACCTCGGGGCCGGGAAATTACGGTGAGCAGTTCTTC.

J is TRBJ2-7 and V is TRBV13; D is possibly TRBD1 or TRBD2 (5 bases each). Germline assignment: CDR1 PRHDT and CDR2 FYEKMQ (reference sequence). CDR3 length equals 13 residues. Trimming left V 5 bases short and J 3 bases short, with 11 bases between. CDR3 nucleotides: TGTGCCAGCAGCCGAGGGGTAGACTACGAGCAGTACTTC. This gives the protein CASSRGVDYEQYF.

Concerning this clonotype itself: The junction departs from the called germline gene at one end, perhaps through a read error. This chain connects TRBV12-3 or TRBV12-4 to TRBJ1-4; no clear D. This CDR3 is built from 14 residues. The CDR3 sequence: CASSLTGVISELSF. DNA for the CDR3: TGTGCCAGCAGTTTAACTGGAGTGATTTCGGAACTGTCTTTT.

This rearrangement joins TRBV27 to TRBJ2-2; 7 nucleotides agree with TRBD2. Trimming took 9 bases from V and 6 from J; bases not matched to a gene: 7. The CDR3 has 13 amino acids. CDR1 and CDR2 (germline): MNHEY, SMNVEV (reference sequence). The CDR3 here is CASKWGGAGELFF. CDR3 DNA: TGTGCCAGTAAATGGGGGGGGGCCGGGGAGCTGTTTTTT.

The table lists this clonotype with a few counts. V is TRBV5-1 and J is TRBJ1-3, with D perhaps matching TRBD1 (5 bases). Germline-derived CDR1 and CDR2 are SGHRS and YFSETQ. This CDR3 is built from 17 residues. V lost 2 bases and J 0 bases, leaving 15 bases between the germline ends. The CDR3 loop is CASSFTGTPSSGNTIYF. CDR3 nucleotides: TGCGCCAGCAGCTTCACCGGGACCCCGAGCTCTGGAAACACCATATATTTT.

This clonotype has a handful of counts. This sequence joins TRBV4-1 and TRBJ2-5, with 7 nucleotides matching TRBD2. This CDR3 is 14 amino acids long. Germline values: CDR1 MGHRA, CDR2 YSYEKL. The junction had 7 bases not matched to a gene; V was cut back by 0 bases and J by 9 bases. The CDR3 loop is CASSQDTGGRPQYF. CDR3 DNA: TGCGCCAGCAGCCAAGATACGGGGGGTCGGCCCCAGTACTTC.